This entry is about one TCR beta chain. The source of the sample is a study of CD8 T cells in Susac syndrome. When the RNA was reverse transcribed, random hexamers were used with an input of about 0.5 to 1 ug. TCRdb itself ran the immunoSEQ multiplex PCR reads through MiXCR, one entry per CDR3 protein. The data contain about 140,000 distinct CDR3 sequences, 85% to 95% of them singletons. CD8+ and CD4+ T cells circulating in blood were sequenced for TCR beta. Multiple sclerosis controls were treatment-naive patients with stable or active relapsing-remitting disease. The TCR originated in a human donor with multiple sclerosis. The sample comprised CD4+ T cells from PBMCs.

The CDR3 loop reads CASSPKPQGYGNQPQHF. The CDR3 nucleotides are TGTGCCAGCAGCCCGAAGCCACAGGGCTATGGCAATCAGCCCCAGCATTTT. This chain links TRBV7-6 with TRBJ1-5; D possibly corresponds to TRBD1 (6 bases). The CDR3 sequence is 17 residues long. CDR1 and CDR2 from the germline V gene are SGHVS and FNYEAQ. V lost 5 bases, J lost 2 bases, and 19 bases lay in between.